The TCR beta chain described here comes from a study of cytomegalovirus exposure and HLA in healthy donors. Study observations and caveats: The authors listed around 150 TCR beta chains as cytomegalovirus-associated. Testing in vitro showed a few CMV-associated chains specific for CMV antigens.

Trimming shortened V by 6 bases and J by 0 bases, and 15 bases separated the two germline ends. Germline-derived CDR1 and CDR2 are LGHNA and YNFKEQ. The CDR3 covers 17 residues. In regard to this clone: The antigen is undetermined.

Donors had nominal health at sampling but likely had unrecorded immune exposures. This PCR relied on a set of 60 Vbeta primers and 13 Jbeta primers. TCRdb's table, derived via immunoSEQ multiplex PCR, lists solely in-frame clones and lacks some. Its listing shows some 200,000 clones. This sequence originates from a woman aged 18 to 35 in good health and CMV-seropositive. The V and J genes are TRBV4-2 and TRBJ1-6, with a weak D call TRBD1 (6 bases). Material for sequencing was PBMCs. This chain's CDR3 is CASSPGQESSYNSPLHF. The CDR3, as DNA: TGTGCCAGCAGTCCGGGACAAGAAAGCTCCTATAATTCACCCCTCCACTTT.